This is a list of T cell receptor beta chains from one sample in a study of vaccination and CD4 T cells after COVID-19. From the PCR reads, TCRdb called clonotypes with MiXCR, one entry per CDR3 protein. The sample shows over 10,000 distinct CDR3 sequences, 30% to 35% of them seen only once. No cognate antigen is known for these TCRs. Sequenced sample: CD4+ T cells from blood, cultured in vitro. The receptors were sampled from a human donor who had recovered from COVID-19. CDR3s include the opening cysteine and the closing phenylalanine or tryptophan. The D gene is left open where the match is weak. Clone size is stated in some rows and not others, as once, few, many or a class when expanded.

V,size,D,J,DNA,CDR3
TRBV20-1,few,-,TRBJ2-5,TGCAGTGCCCCAACTAGGGCACAAGAGACCCAGTACTTC,CSAPTRAQETQYF
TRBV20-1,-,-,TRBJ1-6,TGCAGTGCACGCAACAGGGAGGCGGGTTATAATTCACCCCTCCACTTT,CSARNREAGYNSPLHF
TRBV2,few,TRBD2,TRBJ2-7,TGTGCGCGAGGGTTAGCGGGAGGGCGTGAGCAGTACTTC,CARGLAGGREQYF
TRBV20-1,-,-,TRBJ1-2,TGCAGTGCTAGAGATCCTGAGCCAGGTCTCTTCACCTTC,CSARDPEPGLFTF
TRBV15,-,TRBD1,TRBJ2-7,TGTGCCACCAGCAGAGACCGGACAGGGGCAGACGAGCAGTACTTC,CATSRDRTGADEQYF
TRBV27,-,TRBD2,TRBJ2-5,TGTGCCAGCAGCCCTCCGGGAGCGGGAGGCCAAGAGACCCAGTACTTC,CASSPPGAGGQETQYF
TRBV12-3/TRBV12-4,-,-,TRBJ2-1,TGTGCCAGCAGTACCGGGACCGACAATGAGCAGTTCTTC,CASSTGTDNEQFF
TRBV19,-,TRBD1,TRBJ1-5,TGTGCCAGTAGTCCCAGACAGGGCTACAATCAGCCCCAGCATTTT,CASSPRQGYNQPQHF
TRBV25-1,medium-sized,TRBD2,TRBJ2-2,TGTGCCAGCAGTGGGACTAGCGACACCGGGGAGCTGTTTTTT,CASSGTSDTGELFF
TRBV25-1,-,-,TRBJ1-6,TGTGCCAGCAGCCTGACAGGTTCAAATTCACCCCTCCACTTT,CASSLTGSNSPLHF
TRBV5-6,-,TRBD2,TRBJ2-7,TGTGCCAGCAGCTTAATTCCTAGCGGGAGCACCTACGAGCAGTACTTC,CASSLIPSGSTYEQYF
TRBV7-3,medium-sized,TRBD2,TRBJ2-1,TGTGCCAGCAGTCTCGGACTAGCGGGTTACAATGAGCAGTTCTTC,CASSLGLAGYNEQFF